This T cell receptor (beta chain) came from a study of blood T cell repertoires in COVID-19 (TCRdb year 2020). Background for the entire study: Collaborator samples came from the United States, Italy and Spain and covered acute and convalescent phases of COVID-19. The material from the prospective study consisted of cDNA or gDNA derived from T cells, B-cell-depleted T cells, or PBMCs. Deeply sampled blood TCRbeta repertoires from subjects exposed to, actively infected with, or recovered from COVID-19 were included in the dataset. A freely available public database, intended as a resource for researchers studying the immune response to SARS-CoV-2, is where the repertoires were released. The samples were drawn from the first 160 participants of the ongoing ImmuneRACE study and from over 950 subjects provided by 6 global collaborators. Nearly every sample came with metadata listing a de-identified subject ID, COVID-19 status, age in years and sex. Where available, HLA class I and class II types were obtained from metadata supplied by the sample provider rather than from assay-based typing.

At one collaborating source in Seattle, patients were enrolled during active infection and were followed longitudinally through the course of disease. The collaborating institutions used their own protocols to collect whole blood in K2EDTA tubes. For TCRbeta analysis, collaborators shipped samples as frozen whole blood, isolated PBMCs, or DNA extracted from either of those sample types. In regard to this clone: The antigen this receptor binds is unknown. No base quality information exists; no much larger clone differs at one position.

TCRbeta CDR3 regions were amplified from genomic DNA by means of the immunoSEQ Assay, a bias-controlled multiplex PCR. The authors' pipeline ran thus. The number of nucleated cells in each sample was estimated by amplification of reference gene primers within the assay. Sequence reads were collapsed and filtered to measure the absolute abundance of every unique TCRbeta CDR3 rearrangement. For each sample, productive Simpson clonality was calculated by taking the square root of Simpson's diversity index across productive rearrangements. TCRdb provides this immuneACCESS table in a form limited to in-frame rearrangements. Some clones are lacking; in checked studies, under half of them reflect an unresolved V gene, and why the rest are absent is not known. V and J calls and clone size come straight from that table; D and trimming were deduced from the DNA. This sample comprises 150,000 or so clones, approximately 89% of them detected only once. About an eighth of the sample is held by the ten biggest clonotypes.

Based on the germline V gene, the CDR1 and CDR2 sequences are KGHSH and LQKENI. The CDR3 measures 14 amino acids from cysteine to phenylalanine. The only DNA kept is the CDR3, 42 bases in frame from the first base. Trimming accounts for 5 bases at V and 3 bases at J, while the number of junction bases matched to no gene is 7. Results the study describes overall, beyond this receptor: The quantity of clinical and demographic metadata differed by source and by participant and was supplied without curation.

The sample was peripheral blood. The clonotype comes from a woman between 70 and 85 years old with COVID-19, enrolled during active disease. The chain employs TRBV18 and TRBJ2-7, with 7 middle bases fitting TRBD2. The CDR3 sequence is CASSRGGGYYEQYF. The sequence in DNA is TGTGCCAGCTCAAGGGGCGGGGGATACTACGAGCAGTACTTC.